These 16 T cell receptor beta chains share one sample of origin, sequenced in a study of T-cell reconstitution after alpha-beta-depleted transplantation in children. The TCRbeta library incorporated unique molecular identifiers. MiXCR, run by TCRdb on the PCR reads, gives a single entry per CDR3 protein. The repertoire holds over 80,000 distinct CDR3 sequences, with 20% to 30% as singletons. Sample: PBMCs, taken before TCRalphabeta/CD19-depleted stem cell transplant. These receptors all come from a boy aged 2 to 9 with acute lymphoblastic leukemia, due to receive a stem cell transplant.

This sequence joins TRBV18 and TRBJ2-7; D gene unclear. CDR3 length: 14 amino acids. V lost 3 bases, J lost 2 bases, and 11 bases lay in between. CDR1 is KGHSH, CDR2 LQKENI, per germline. The CDR3 sequence is CASSPDHNPYEQYF. The CDR3 coding sequence is TGTGCCAGCTCACCTGACCACAACCCCTACGAGCAGTACTTC.

This clonotype was observed a single time. This sequence joins TRBV5-1 and TRBJ2-3; 9 positions match TRBD1. This CDR3 comprises 16 residues. Germline V lookup: CDR1 SGHRS, CDR2 YFSETQ. The trim removed 3 bases at V and 0 bases at J, leaving 5 bases unmatched. CDR3 in amino acids: CASSSKQGASTDTQYF. Here the CDR3 DNA reads TGCGCCAGCAGCTCCAAACAGGGGGCTAGCACAGATACGCAGTATTTT. The complete variable domain, with remaining parts taken from reference TRBV5-1 and TRBJ2-3, reads KAGVTQTPRYLIKTRGQQVTLSCSPISGHRSVSWYQQTPGQGLQFLFEYFSETQRNKGNFPGRFSGRQFSNSRSEMNVSTLELGDSALYLCASSSKQGASTDTQYFGPGTRLTVL.

This clonotype was observed a few times. The rearrangement links TRBV3-1 to TRBJ1-1; D is unclear. The CDR3 totals 15 residues. CDR1 LGHDT and CDR2 YNNKEL come from the germline V gene (reference sequence). V was trimmed by 1 base and J by 4 bases, leaving 13 bases between them. The CDR3 region is CASSQVRYQGTEAFF. The CDR3 DNA reads as TGTGCCAGCAGCCAAGTGAGGTATCAAGGCACTGAAGCTTTCTTT.

This clonotype was seen more than once but under ten times. This chain links TRBV10-3 with TRBJ2-3; D remains unclear. This CDR3 is 15 amino acids long. The germline V gene has CDR1 ENHRY and CDR2 SYGVKD. The V end lost 4 bases, the J end lost 5 bases, and 16 bases lay between the germline ends. The CDR3 loop is CAISGLHNSGDTQYF. CDR3 DNA: TGTGCCATCAGTGGCCTACATAACTCAGGAGATACGCAGTATTTT.

This sequence joins TRBV6-5 and TRBJ2-7; the D is unclear. The CDR3 has 14 residues. CDR1 is MNHEY, CDR2 SVGAGI, per germline. The germline V and J ends were trimmed by 3 bases and 3 bases, with 12 bases remaining between them. CDR3 sequence: CASSYLPSGYEQYF. The CDR3 bases are TGTGCCAGCAGTTATCTACCATCGGGCTACGAGCAGTACTTC.

The V call is TRBV28, the J call TRBJ1-5; 7 nucleotides match TRBD1. The length of the CDR3 is 15 residues. Trimming removed 2 bases from V and 5 bases from J; junction bases left unmatched: 6. Germline V gene sequence: CDR1 MDHEN, CDR2 SYDVKM. As DNA, the CDR3 is TGTGCCAGCAGTTTAGACAGGGAGTGGGATCAGCCCCAGCATTTT. Protein sequence: CASSLDREWDQPQHF.

The CDR3 DNA follows: TGCGCCAGCAGCTTGGGGCCCAGCGGGAGCTCTGGGGCCAACGTCCTGACTTTC. It translates to CASSLGPSGSSGANVLTF. This chain links TRBV5-1 with TRBJ2-6, with 8 positions matching TRBD2. With V trimmed by 0 bases and J by 0 bases, 5 bases remained unmatched. The CDR3 runs 18 residues. The germline V gene has CDR1 SGHRS and CDR2 YFSETQ.

This clonotype has only a few counts. The V and J genes are TRBV7-9 and TRBJ2-2; D unclear. CDR3 length: 15 amino acids. Germline values: CDR1 SEHNR, CDR2 FQNEAQ (reference sequence). The ends were cut back, 3 bases at V and 4 bases at J, with 12 bases in the middle. The CDR3 loop is CASSLLVYRTGELFF. CDR3 bases: TGTGCCAGCAGCTTGCTAGTTTATCGCACCGGGGAGCTGTTTTTT.

The rearrangement links TRBV20-1 to TRBJ2-1; D is perhaps TRBD1 (7 bases). There are 14 residues in the CDR3. CDR1 and CDR2 (germline): DFQATT, SNEGSKA (reference sequence). V was shortened by 3 bases and J by 6 bases, with 15 bases between the two germline ends. The CDR3 region has the DNA TGCAGTGCTAGGTCAGGGGGGTACGGCAATGAGCAGTTCTTC. Residues: CSARSGGYGNEQFF.

The chain is built from TRBV10-2 and TRBJ2-1; tentative D call: TRBD2 (6 bases). The CDR3 consists of 14 residues. Germline V gene lookup returns CDR1 WSHSY and CDR2 SAAADI. V was pared by 5 bases and J by 7 bases, with 15 bases between. CDR3 sequence (DNA): TGCGCCAGCAGTTCAACGGGACTCCAAAATGAGCAGTTCTTC. Translated, it gives CASSSTGLQNEQFF.

This clonotype was seen only a few times. The J gene is TRBJ2-5, the V gene TRBV3-1, with D possibly TRBD2 on 5 matching bases. Germline CDR1 is LGHDT and CDR2 is YNNKEL (reference sequence). Deletions cut 5 bases from V and 5 bases from J, with 21 bases between. The CDR3 sequence is 16 residues long. Here the CDR3 reads CASSSFGRAGEETQYF. The CDR3 bases are TGTGCCAGCAGCTCCTTCGGGCGGGCGGGCGAGGAGACCCAGTACTTC.

V gene TRBV5-1 combines with J gene TRBJ2-7; a weak D match, TRBD2 (6 bases). Trimming took off 0 bases at V and 3 bases at J, with 13 bases between the two ends. The germline CDR1 and CDR2 sequences are SGHRS and YFSETQ. The CDR3 spans 15 residues. DNA for the CDR3: TGCGCCAGCAGCTTGGTGAGCGGAGGGATCTACGAGCAGTACTTC. It is translated as CASSLVSGGIYEQYF.

This clonotype appeared many times. The rearrangement uses TRBV4-2 and TRBJ2-7; D is possibly TRBD2 (6 bases). The CDR3 contains 11 residues. Looked up from germline, CDR1 is LGHNA and CDR2 is YNFKEQ. V was pared by 4 bases and J by 7 bases, with 8 bases between. In DNA, the CDR3 is TGTGCCAGCAGCCCCGGACTAGAGCAGTACTTC. It specifies CASSPGLEQYF.

The chain combines TRBV7-6 with TRBJ2-2; D uncertain. Deletions cut 9 bases from V and 2 bases from J, with 10 bases between. This CDR3 spans 13 amino acids. The germline gives CDR1 SGHVS, CDR2 FNYEAQ. In nucleotides, the CDR3 is TGTGCCAGTACGCACAGAAACACCGGGGAGCTGTTTTTT. Protein: CASTHRNTGELFF.

The V call is TRBV7-2, the J call TRBJ1-5; 9 bases are shared with TRBD1. There are 16 residues in the CDR3. Trimming took 2 bases from V and 5 from J; bases not matched to a gene: 7. Looked up from germline, CDR1 is SGHTA and CDR2 is FQGNSA. This CDR3 reads CASSLRGQGLYQPQHF. The CDR3 nucleotides are TGTGCCAGCAGCTTAAGGGGACAGGGTCTTTATCAGCCCCAGCATTTT.

This chain links TRBV12-3 or TRBV12-4 with TRBJ2-3; 11 bases line up with TRBD2. This CDR3 comprises 14 residues. Losses at the gene ends were 8 bases for V and 10 bases for J; bases not matched to a gene: 11. The CDR3 loop is CASQDLAGGISQYF. The CDR3 DNA reads TGTGCCAGCCAGGATCTAGCGGGAGGAATATCGCAGTATTTT.